These 17 T cell receptor beta chains originate from one sample sequenced in a study of human T cells and chemical hapten exposure. Specified time point: patch test 2, 6 weeks after DPC sensitization. Indicated treatment: therapeutic diphenylcyclopropenone sensitization with weekly scalp DPC. TCRdb recomputed calls from the RACE reads with MiXCR, one row per CDR3 protein. Of 85,000 to 100,000 distinct CDR3 sequences listed, 8% to 13% are singletons. The sequences come from whole blood, collected in connection with sensitization to the hapten diphenylcyclopropenone (DPC). The origin of the receptors is a man in his forties or fifties with alopecia areata. Some clones in this sample may be carry-over from other donors' samples.

This chain joins TRBV6-5 and TRBJ2-3; 7 bases are shared with TRBD1. Germline CDR1 and CDR2: MNHEY and SVGAGI. The V segment lost 8 bases and the J segment 2 bases; nucleotides outside the gene matches: 1. The CDR3 spans 12 residues. The CDR3 nucleotides are TGTGCCAGCGGACAGGACACAGATACGCAGTATTTT. It encodes CASGQDTDTQYF.

This clonotype has only a few counts. The chain uses TRBV5-6 and TRBJ2-6; no reliable D call. V was pared by 3 bases and J by 4 bases, with 11 bases between. Per germline, CDR1 SGHDT and CDR2 YYEEEE. This CDR3 is built from 15 residues. CDR3 sequence: CASSWLTTGANVLTF. CDR3 bases: TGTGCCAGCAGCTGGTTAACGACGGGGGCCAACGTCCTGACTTTC.

This clonotype was seen more than once but under ten times. This rearrangement joins TRBV20-1 to TRBJ2-7; D perhaps matches TRBD2 (6 bases). V lost 3 bases to trimming and J lost 2 bases, with 14 bases between them. Per the germline V gene, CDR1 is DFQATT and CDR2 is SNEGSKA (reference sequence). This CDR3 region has 14 residues. The DNA of the CDR3 is TGCAGTGCTAGTGGGGGACGGACTACCTACGAGCAGTACGTC. It encodes CSASGGRTTYEQYV.

This sequence joins TRBV29-1 and TRBJ2-5; D is uncertain. Looked up from germline, CDR1 is SQVTM and CDR2 is ANQGSEA. The CDR3 length is 13 residues. Trimming shortened V by 3 bases and J by 5 bases, and 13 bases separated the two germline ends. The CDR3 protein is CSVDRALGETQYF. The CDR3 DNA reads as TGCAGCGTTGACCGGGCGCTGGGGGAGACCCAGTACTTC.

This clonotype was seen many times. J is TRBJ2-3 and V is TRBV27; D uncertain. Germline V gene sequence: CDR1 MNHEY, CDR2 SMNVEV (reference sequence). The CDR3 totals 12 residues. V lost 3 bases and J 4 bases, leaving 5 bases between the germline ends. The CDR3 DNA follows: TGTGCCAGCAGTTTCGATGCAGATACGCAGTATTTT. Amino acids: CASSFDADTQYF.

This clonotype was found a few times. The rearrangement links TRBV10-3 to TRBJ2-3, with 7 positions matching TRBD2. The ends lost 9 bases at V and 4 bases at J; junction bases unmatched: 4. The CDR3 runs to 12 residues. The germline V gene has CDR1 ENHRY and CDR2 SYGVKD. CDR3 residues: CAIAGEADTQYF. For the CDR3, the DNA is TGTGCCATTGCGGGAGAGGCAGATACGCAGTATTTT.

J is TRBJ2-1 and V is TRBV20-1, with D maybe TRBD2 (6 bases). V gave up 0 bases and J gave up 6 bases, with 12 bases separating them. Germline values: CDR1 DFQATT, CDR2 SNEGSKA (reference sequence). The CDR3 contains 14 residues. The CDR3 nucleotides read TGCAGTGCTAGAGATGGTGGACTACCCAATGAGCAGTTCTTC. Its translation: CSARDGGLPNEQFF.

This clonotype was recorded a few times. The V call is TRBV4-2, the J call TRBJ1-6, with 7 bases lining up with TRBD1. The CDR3 length is 18 residues. The germline gives CDR1 LGHNA, CDR2 YNFKEQ. The ends lost 2 bases at V and 5 bases at J; junction bases unmatched: 12. The CDR3 sequence is CASSQRMGGRGDNSPLHF. In DNA, the CDR3 is TGTGCCAGCAGCCAAAGAATGGGCGGCAGGGGGGATAATTCACCCCTCCACTTT.

This clonotype occurred many times. The chain combines TRBV7-3 with TRBJ1-2, with 9 bases lining up with TRBD1. Germline V CDR1 and CDR2: SGHTA, FQGTGA. The CDR3 loop spans 14 amino acids. V lost 5 bases to trimming and J lost 3 bases; unmatched junction nucleotides: 4. The CDR3 nucleotides read TGTGCCAGCAGCCCAGACAGGGGGGACTATGGCTACACCTTC. It yields the protein CASSPDRGDYGYTF.

This clonotype was counted between two and nine times. CDR3 residues: CASSLGGTGGTEAFF. The CDR3 nucleotides are TGTGCCAGCAGCTTGGGCGGGACAGGGGGCACTGAAGCTTTCTTT. The chain has TRBV7-9 and TRBJ1-1; 11 bases are a match to TRBD1. This CDR3 has 15 residues. Trimming took 3 bases from V and 4 from J; bases not matched to a gene: 4. Per germline, CDR1 SEHNR and CDR2 FQNEAQ (reference sequence).

The genes are TRBV5-5 and TRBJ1-1; D may be TRBD1 (6 bases). From germline, CDR1 is SGHKS and CDR2 YYEKEE (reference sequence). Trimming shortened V by 4 bases and J by 2 bases, and 15 bases separated the two germline ends. This CDR3 is built from 15 residues. CDR3 in amino acids: CASSPTGGLNTEAFF. The DNA of the CDR3 is TGTGCCAGCAGCCCGACAGGAGGACTTAACACTGAAGCTTTCTTT.

This clonotype has a handful of counts. V and J are TRBV6-2 or TRBV6-3 and TRBJ1-5, with D maybe TRBD1 (5 bases). This CDR3 has 18 residues. With 4 bases removed from V and 0 bases from J, the gap between germline ends came to 19 bases. Germline loops: CDR1 MNHEY, CDR2 SVGEGT. The CDR3 sequence: CASSSGRRFSPSNQPQHF. The CDR3 DNA reads as TGTGCCAGCAGTTCGGGACGACGATTTAGCCCTAGCAATCAGCCCCAGCATTTT.

The chain recombines TRBV11-3 with TRBJ1-1; possibly TRBD1 for D (6 bases). Per germline, CDR1 SGHNT and CDR2 YENEEA. The CDR3 has 15 amino acids. Trimming removed 3 bases from V and 4 bases from J, with 15 bases in between. The CDR3: CASSFNPMTGTEAFF. In nucleotides, the CDR3 is TGTGCCAGCAGCTTTAATCCTATGACAGGCACTGAAGCTTTCTTT.

This clonotype was seen repeatedly, ten times or more. The rearrangement uses TRBV19 and TRBJ2-4; 10 bases are shared with TRBD2. V shed 3 bases, J shed 5 bases, and the junction held 7 bases outside the gene matches. CDR1 and CDR2 from the germline V gene are LNHDA and SQIVND (reference sequence). This CDR3 region has 16 residues. CDR3 in DNA: TGTGCCAGTAGTATGAGACTAGCGGGCCACCAAAACATTCAGTACTTC. Its protein is CASSMRLAGHQNIQYF.

This clonotype was detected only a few times. This chain joins TRBV3-1 and TRBJ2-2; TRBD2 agrees at 8 bases. CDR1 is LGHDT, CDR2 YNNKEL, per germline (reference sequence). V was pared by 5 bases and J by 5 bases, with 10 bases of the junction left unmatched. This CDR3 spans 16 amino acids. CDR3 nucleotide sequence: TGTGCCAGCAGCGAAAAAGCGGGAGTGCTGACCGGGGAGCTGTTTTTT. The encoded protein is CASSEKAGVLTGELFF.

The genes are TRBV7-2 and TRBJ2-7; maybe TRBD2 (6 bases). Trimming pared 2 bases from V and 3 bases from J, leaving 17 bases between. The CDR3 contains 16 residues. Germline CDR1 and CDR2: SGHTA and FQGNSA. CDR3 loop: CASSLTGDGKYYEQYF. The CDR3 DNA reads as TGTGCCAGCAGCTTAACGGGGGACGGGAAATACTACGAGCAGTACTTC.

This rearrangement joins TRBV24-1 to TRBJ2-3; 7 nucleotides line up with TRBD1. The CDR3 length is 13 residues. The germline gives CDR1 KGHDR, CDR2 SFDVKD. Trimming at V came to 10 bases and at J to 4 bases, leaving 7 bases not matched to a gene. The CDR3 reads CATKRQGADTQYF. The CDR3 nucleotides read TGTGCCACAAAGCGACAGGGAGCAGATACGCAGTATTTT.